Listed below are T cell receptor beta chains from one sample, sequenced in a study of cytomegalovirus exposure and HLA in healthy donors. Sequenced by immunoSEQ multiplex PCR; TCRdb stores in-frame clones only, minus some. The data contain fewer than 200,000 clones, approximately 74% of them singletons. The sequenced sample was PBMCs. The receptors stem from a woman under 40 in good health and CMV-seronegative. Each CDR3 is given with its conserved first and last residue. Each record gives: clone size, J gene, D gene, V gene, CDR3 DNA, CDR3 protein. A D gene is named only where the DNA matches it firmly. Size is stated for part of the rows, as once, few or many counts, or as a class when the clone is expanded.

clone_size: few; j_call: TRBJ2-1; d_call: .; v_call: TRBV5-1; cdr3_nt: TGCGCCAGCAGCTTCCCGACAGGAATTACCGATGAGCAGTTCTTC; cdr3_aa: CASSFPTGITDEQFF
clone_size: once; j_call: TRBJ1-5; d_call: .; v_call: TRBV19; cdr3_nt: TGTGCCAGTAGCCAGGGCAATCAGCCCCAGCATTTT; cdr3_aa: CASSQGNQPQHF
clone_size: .; j_call: TRBJ1-5; d_call: .; v_call: TRBV4-1; cdr3_nt: TGCGCCAGCAGCCAAGATTGGCAGTCACTAATGGGCAATCAGCCCCAGCATTTT; cdr3_aa: CASSQDWQSLMGNQPQHF
clone_size: .; j_call: TRBJ1-4; d_call: .; v_call: TRBV4-1; cdr3_nt: TGCGCCAGCAGCCAAGATTCAGGGTCCAGGGAAAAACTGTTTTTT; cdr3_aa: CASSQDSGSREKLFF
clone_size: .; j_call: TRBJ1-6; d_call: .; v_call: TRBV6-1; cdr3_nt: TGTGCCAGCAGTGAAACAGCCAATTCACCCCTCCACTTT; cdr3_aa: CASSETANSPLHF
clone_size: .; j_call: TRBJ2-7; d_call: TRBD2; v_call: TRBV30; cdr3_nt: TGTGCCTGGAGTGGGGGAGGGTACGAGCAGTACTTC; cdr3_aa: CAWSGGGYEQYF
clone_size: once; j_call: TRBJ1-1; d_call: .; v_call: TRBV19; cdr3_nt: TGTGCCAGTAGCACCCAGGGGATCTTTGTTACTGAAGCTTTCTTT; cdr3_aa: CASSTQGIFVTEAFF
clone_size: few; j_call: TRBJ2-3; d_call: .; v_call: TRBV4-1; cdr3_nt: TGCGCCAGCAGCCGCGCCCCCCTCACAGATACGCAGTATTTT; cdr3_aa: CASSRAPLTDTQYF
clone_size: .; j_call: TRBJ2-1; d_call: .; v_call: TRBV25-1; cdr3_nt: TGTGCCAGCAGTGGTCTCCGGGAGACTAGCTCCTACAATGAGCAGTTCTTC; cdr3_aa: CASSGLRETSSYNEQFF
clone_size: .; j_call: TRBJ1-1; d_call: .; v_call: TRBV9; cdr3_nt: TGTGCCAGCAGTGAGGGATTGAACACTGAAGCTTTCTTT; cdr3_aa: CASSEGLNTEAFF
clone_size: .; j_call: TRBJ1-6; d_call: TRBD1; v_call: TRBV4-3; cdr3_nt: TGCGCCAGCAGCCCAGCCGGGACAGGGGATAATTCACCCCTCCACTTT; cdr3_aa: CASSPAGTGDNSPLHF
clone_size: .; j_call: TRBJ2-1; d_call: .; v_call: TRBV27; cdr3_nt: TGTGCCAGCAGTCTCACATCCTCCAACAATGAGCAGTTCTTC; cdr3_aa: CASSLTSSNNEQFF
clone_size: .; j_call: TRBJ2-2; d_call: .; v_call: TRBV18; cdr3_nt: TGTGCCAGCTCACCAGTCAGGGGCACCGGGGAGCTGTTTTTT; cdr3_aa: CASSPVRGTGELFF
clone_size: once; j_call: TRBJ1-1; d_call: .; v_call: TRBV4-2; cdr3_nt: TGTGCCAGCAGCCAAGTGGGCAGGATTGATTGGGACACTGAAGCTTTCTTT; cdr3_aa: CASSQVGRIDWDTEAFF
clone_size: .; j_call: TRBJ2-7; d_call: .; v_call: TRBV19; cdr3_nt: TGTGCCACCCGACAGCGATCCTCCTACGAGCAGTACTTC; cdr3_aa: CATRQRSSYEQYF
clone_size: .; j_call: TRBJ1-2; d_call: TRBD1; v_call: TRBV6-6; cdr3_nt: TGTGCCAGCAGTTACACCGCAGGGGGTGAAGATGGCTACACCTTC; cdr3_aa: CASSYTAGGEDGYTF
clone_size: .; j_call: TRBJ2-1; d_call: TRBD2; v_call: TRBV29-1; cdr3_nt: TGCAGCGTTTCTAGCGGATTCGACTACAATGAGCAGTTCTTC; cdr3_aa: CSVSSGFDYNEQFF
clone_size: few; j_call: TRBJ2-1; d_call: TRBD2; v_call: TRBV9; cdr3_nt: TGTGCCAGCAGCGTAGCTGGTAGCGGGAGTAGGTACAATGAGCAGTTCTTC; cdr3_aa: CASSVAGSGSRYNEQFF
clone_size: .; j_call: TRBJ2-7; d_call: .; v_call: TRBV6-5; cdr3_nt: TGTGCCAGCAGTTACCGACAGAGCTCCTACGAGCAGTACTTC; cdr3_aa: CASSYRQSSYEQYF
clone_size: .; j_call: TRBJ2-3; d_call: .; v_call: TRBV10-3; cdr3_nt: TGTGCCATCAGTGGAGAATGGGATACGCAGTATTTT; cdr3_aa: CAISGEWDTQYF
clone_size: .; j_call: TRBJ2-7; d_call: TRBD2; v_call: TRBV9; cdr3_nt: TGTGCCAGCAGCAGGGAGGGGTGGGGGGGTAACGGCCTAACAGGCGAGCAGTACTTC; cdr3_aa: CASSREGWGGNGLTGEQYF
clone_size: .; j_call: TRBJ2-1; d_call: TRBD2; v_call: TRBV4-3; cdr3_nt: TGCGCCAGCAGCCAAGAATCTACGGCAGAGGCTAGCGGGAGAATTGGCAATGAGCAGTTCTTC; cdr3_aa: CASSQESTAEASGRIGNEQFF
clone_size: .; j_call: TRBJ2-1; d_call: TRBD2; v_call: TRBV19; cdr3_nt: TGTGCCAGTAAGACTAGCGGGGCTCAGTTCTTC; cdr3_aa: CASKTSGAQFF
clone_size: few; j_call: TRBJ2-5; d_call: TRBD2; v_call: TRBV5-1; cdr3_nt: TGCGCCAGCAGCTCAGGACTAGCGGGAAGCCAAGAGACCCAGTACTTC; cdr3_aa: CASSSGLAGSQETQYF
clone_size: once; j_call: TRBJ1-1; d_call: .; v_call: TRBV5-1; cdr3_nt: TGCGCCAGCAGCCCAGACACAACTGAAGCTTTCTTT; cdr3_aa: CASSPDTTEAFF
clone_size: .; j_call: TRBJ1-1; d_call: .; v_call: TRBV5-1; cdr3_nt: TGCGCCAGCAGTACAGGGAACTTGAACACTGAAGCTTTCTTT; cdr3_aa: CASSTGNLNTEAFF
clone_size: .; j_call: TRBJ1-4; d_call: TRBD1; v_call: TRBV4-3; cdr3_nt: TGCGCCAGCAGCCGCCAGCCCGGGACAGGATATGAAAAACTGTTTTTT; cdr3_aa: CASSRQPGTGYEKLFF
clone_size: .; j_call: TRBJ2-3; d_call: .; v_call: TRBV5-1; cdr3_nt: TGCGCCAGCAGCCTAACAGATACGCAGTATTTT; cdr3_aa: CASSLTDTQYF
clone_size: .; j_call: TRBJ2-2; d_call: TRBD2; v_call: TRBV4-3; cdr3_nt: TGCGCCAGCAGCCAAGATAATGCGGGGGGCCTCGTTGCCGGGGAGCTGTTTTTT; cdr3_aa: CASSQDNAGGLVAGELFF
clone_size: .; j_call: TRBJ1-1; d_call: TRBD1; v_call: TRBV7-9; cdr3_nt: TGTTCCAGCAGCCGGGACAGGGCAGGGTCCACTGAAGCTTTCTTT; cdr3_aa: CSSSRDRAGSTEAFF
clone_size: few; j_call: TRBJ1-4; d_call: TRBD1; v_call: TRBV4-3; cdr3_nt: TGCGCCAGCAGCCCAAGGGGAGGGACAGGGGGTGAAAAACTGTTTTTT; cdr3_aa: CASSPRGGTGGEKLFF
clone_size: .; j_call: TRBJ2-5; d_call: .; v_call: TRBV30; cdr3_nt: TGTGCCTGGAGTGTAGTGTTGTGGGCCGGGACCCAGTACTTC; cdr3_aa: CAWSVVLWAGTQYF
clone_size: .; j_call: TRBJ1-4; d_call: .; v_call: TRBV29-1; cdr3_nt: TGCAGCGTTGAGAGGCGGGCCTACCCTGAGGAAAAACTGTTTTTT; cdr3_aa: CSVERRAYPEEKLFF
clone_size: few; j_call: TRBJ2-1; d_call: TRBD1; v_call: TRBV9; cdr3_nt: TGTGCCAGCAGTCGCGCCCAGGGGGAGCCCGGCAATGAGCAGTTCTTC; cdr3_aa: CASSRAQGEPGNEQFF
clone_size: .; j_call: TRBJ2-2; d_call: TRBD1; v_call: TRBV6-4; cdr3_nt: TGTGCCAGCAGTTCTTATCCGGGACAGTCGAACACCGGGGAGCTGTTTTTT; cdr3_aa: CASSSYPGQSNTGELFF
clone_size: .; j_call: TRBJ1-4; d_call: TRBD1; v_call: TRBV4-1; cdr3_nt: TGCGCCAGCAGCCTCGAGGACAGGAGGAGTGAAAAACTGTTTTTT; cdr3_aa: CASSLEDRRSEKLFF
clone_size: .; j_call: TRBJ1-2; d_call: .; v_call: TRBV6-5; cdr3_nt: TGTGCCAGCAGTTACGGGGCGGGGATGGGGGGTGGCTACACCTTC; cdr3_aa: CASSYGAGMGGGYTF
clone_size: .; j_call: TRBJ1-5; d_call: .; v_call: TRBV18; cdr3_nt: TGTGCCAGCTCAAGGGGGGGCTCGGTGGACAGCAATCAGCCCCAGCATTTT; cdr3_aa: CASSRGGSVDSNQPQHF
clone_size: .; j_call: TRBJ1-1; d_call: .; v_call: TRBV29-1; cdr3_nt: TGCAGCGTTGGGGAGGCCGAAGGGTTTGGGAGCACTGAAGCTTTCTTT; cdr3_aa: CSVGEAEGFGSTEAFF
clone_size: .; j_call: TRBJ2-7; d_call: .; v_call: TRBV29-1; cdr3_nt: TGCAGCGTTGTTGGAATAGCCTCCTACGAGCAGTACTTC; cdr3_aa: CSVVGIASYEQYF
clone_size: .; j_call: TRBJ2-3; d_call: TRBD2; v_call: TRBV18; cdr3_nt: TGTGCCAGCTCACCAGGATTATTAGCGGGACGCACAGATACGCAGTATTTT; cdr3_aa: CASSPGLLAGRTDTQYF
clone_size: .; j_call: TRBJ1-1; d_call: TRBD1; v_call: TRBV2; cdr3_nt: TGTGCCAGCACCAAATGGGGGACAGGGGGGACTGAAGCTTTCTTT; cdr3_aa: CASTKWGTGGTEAFF
clone_size: .; j_call: TRBJ2-3; d_call: .; v_call: TRBV4-1; cdr3_nt: TGCGCCAGCAGCCAAGTAAGATATGACAGGTCCGGGGCGCAGTATTTT; cdr3_aa: CASSQVRYDRSGAQYF
clone_size: .; j_call: TRBJ2-7; d_call: .; v_call: TRBV28; cdr3_nt: TGTGCCAGCAGTTTTTGGTCAGGGGTTCGGGCCGAGCAGTACTTC; cdr3_aa: CASSFWSGVRAEQYF
clone_size: once; j_call: TRBJ2-3; d_call: .; v_call: TRBV5-4; cdr3_nt: TGTGCCAGCAGCTTCGGCGGGGCCAGCACAGATACGCAGTATTTT; cdr3_aa: CASSFGGASTDTQYF
clone_size: .; j_call: TRBJ1-6; d_call: .; v_call: TRBV30; cdr3_nt: TGTGCCTGGAGTGGGACACGCGGTAATTCACCCCTCCACTTT; cdr3_aa: CAWSGTRGNSPLHF
clone_size: once; j_call: TRBJ2-3; d_call: .; v_call: TRBV6-5; cdr3_nt: TGTGCCAGCGCCATGAGGGGCACAGATACGCAGTATTTT; cdr3_aa: CASAMRGTDTQYF
clone_size: .; j_call: TRBJ1-4; d_call: .; v_call: TRBV10-3; cdr3_nt: TGTGCCATCAGTGGGACTGCAATGGGGGAAAAACTGTTTTTT; cdr3_aa: CAISGTAMGEKLFF
clone_size: few; j_call: TRBJ2-1; d_call: TRBD2; v_call: TRBV27; cdr3_nt: TGTGCCAGCAGTCTTACTGTAGGACTAGCGGGACACAATGAGCAGTTCTTC; cdr3_aa: CASSLTVGLAGHNEQFF
clone_size: .; j_call: TRBJ2-1; d_call: TRBD2; v_call: TRBV2; cdr3_nt: TGTGCCAGCAAGACTAGCGGGGCCTACAATGAGCAGTTCTTC; cdr3_aa: CASKTSGAYNEQFF
clone_size: .; j_call: TRBJ2-7; d_call: .; v_call: TRBV21-1; cdr3_nt: TGTGCCAGCAGCGAGTATTGGGGACTCAAGTCCTACGAGCAGTACTTC; cdr3_aa: CASSEYWGLKSYEQYF
clone_size: .; j_call: TRBJ2-7; d_call: TRBD1; v_call: TRBV2; cdr3_nt: TGTGCCAGCAGTTCACAGGGGGCCACCTACGAGCAGTACTTC; cdr3_aa: CASSSQGATYEQYF
clone_size: .; j_call: TRBJ2-5; d_call: .; v_call: TRBV5-6; cdr3_nt: TGTGCCAGCAGCTTGTTCCTAGCGAGGGAGACCCAGTACTTC; cdr3_aa: CASSLFLARETQYF
clone_size: .; j_call: TRBJ2-7; d_call: .; v_call: TRBV14; cdr3_nt: TGTGCCAGCAGCCAAAGCCTGTTCGAGCAGTACTTC; cdr3_aa: CASSQSLFEQYF